These T cell receptor beta chains were read from a single sample in a study of blood T cells in healthy people across ages. TCRdb ran MiXCR on the 5' RACE reads and lists one entry per CDR3 protein. Seen here are over a million distinct CDR3 sequences, 45% observed once, and the top ten hold approximately 17%. The sequenced material came from blood. The source of these receptors is a woman in her sixties or seventies in good health. Each CDR3 is given with its conserved first and last residue. Fields, in order: CDR3 length, D gene, V gene, J gene, clone size, CDR3 DNA, CDR3 protein. The D gene is left open where the match is weak. The size entry is marked missing in some rows and otherwise reads once, few, many or a size class.

>13|-|TRBV18|TRBJ2-5|-
TGTGCCAGCCTCCGGGCGACCCAAGAGACCCAGTACTTC
CASLRATQETQYF
>15|-|TRBV5-1|TRBJ2-7|-
TGCGCCAGCAGCCCAGGGGGAGGTAGGGTCTACGAGCAGTACTTC
CASSPGGGRVYEQYF
>18|TRBD2|TRBV7-3|TRBJ2-3|-
TGTGCCAGCAGCCCCGGGACTAGCGGGAGATGGGGCGCAGATACGCAGTATTTT
CASSPGTSGRWGADTQYF
>16|-|TRBV7-9|TRBJ1-6|once
TGTGCCAGCAGCAAACGCGGGTCGCCTAGCAATTCACTCCTCCACTTT
CASSKRGSPSNSLLHF
>20|TRBD2|TRBV9|TRBJ2-1|-
TGTGCCAGCAGCGTAGGGGGGACTAGTTCCTCACCCCCGAACTACAATGAGCAGTTCTTC
CASSVGGTSSSPPNYNEQFF
>16|-|TRBV4-1|TRBJ1-2|-
TGCGCCAGCAGCCAAGACCGAGGAGGGAATCCAGGGGGCTACACCTTC
CASSQDRGGNPGGYTF
>14|-|TRBV20-1|TRBJ2-1|few
TGCAGTGCTAGACCCCCCCTAGAAACTGATGAGCAGTTCTTC
CSARPPLETDEQFF
>11|-|TRBV12-3/TRBV12-4|TRBJ1-1|-
TGTGCCAGCAGGGTCGGGGGGGAAGCTTTCTTT
CASRVGGEAFF
>14|-|TRBV9|TRBJ1-2|-
TGTGCCAGCAGCGTAGGAGGCCTTAACTATGGCTACACCTTC
CASSVGGLNYGYTF
>18|TRBD2|TRBV4-2|TRBJ2-5|few
TGTGCCAGCAGCCAAGATCTCGGGCGGGAGACCAATCAAGAGACCCAGTACTTC
CASSQDLGRETNQETQYF
>14|-|TRBV5-1|TRBJ2-7|-
TGCGCCAGCAGCTTGGGACTCAAAGGAGGCGAGCAGTACTTC
CASSLGLKGGEQYF
>14|TRBD2|TRBV5-1|TRBJ2-7|few
TGCGCCAGCACCTTCTCTAGCGGCCTCTACGAGCAGTACTTC
CASTFSSGLYEQYF
>14|-|TRBV18|TRBJ2-1|-
TGTGCCAGCTCACCGCGGGATTCCCACAATGAGCAGTTCTTC
CASSPRDSHNEQFF
>15|-|TRBV10-1|TRBJ2-1|-
TGCGCCAGCAGTGTTGCGTCTGAGAGGCGAAATGAGCAGTTCTTC
CASSVASERRNEQFF
>14|-|TRBV5-1|TRBJ2-3|-
TGCGCCAGCTTGGTTAGGGGTGACACAGATACGCAGTATTTT
CASLVRGDTDTQYF
>12|-|TRBV20-1|TRBJ1-1|-
TGCAGTGCCATCCCACAGGGCCCCGAAGCTTTCTTT
CSAIPQGPEAFF
>13|-|TRBV3-1|TRBJ2-7|-
TGTGCCAGCAGCCAGGACCTTCTTAGCGAGCAGTACTTC
CASSQDLLSEQYF
>15|TRBD2|TRBV5-1|TRBJ2-3|-
TGCGCCAGCAGCTTGACAGCGGGAGATATAGATACGCAGTATTTT
CASSLTAGDIDTQYF
>16|-|TRBV11-2|TRBJ2-7|-
TGTGCCAGCAGCTTTCGGGCCACTCTCAGGGTTTACGAGCAGTACTTC
CASSFRATLRVYEQYF
>12|-|TRBV19|TRBJ2-1|few
TGTGCCAGTAGTATCGGTAGCCGTGAGCAGTTCTTC
CASSIGSREQFF
>15|TRBD1|TRBV27|TRBJ2-1|-
TGTGCCAGCACCACGGACAGGGGATTTTACAATGAGCAGTTCTTC
CASTTDRGFYNEQFF
>13|TRBD2|TRBV20-1|TRBJ2-7|-
TGCAGTGCTATGGCTAGCGGGAGGGGGGAGCAGTACTTC
CSAMASGRGEQYF
>13|TRBD2|TRBV10-3|TRBJ2-7|few
TGTGCCGCCCGGACTAGCGGGAACTACGAGCAGTACTTC
CAARTSGNYEQYF
>15|-|TRBV9|TRBJ2-7|-
TGTGCCAGCAGCGTAGAGATAGGGAGCTCCTACGAGCAGTACTTC
CASSVEIGSSYEQYF
>15|-|TRBV11-2|TRBJ1-2|-
TGTGCCAGCAGCTTAACCGGGACATCTTTGGGTGGCTACACCTTC
CASSLTGTSLGGYTF
>17|TRBD2|TRBV7-2|TRBJ2-4|-
TGTGCCAGCAGCTTACGGCTAGCGGGAACAAAGGAAAACATTCAGTACTTC
CASSLRLAGTKENIQYF
>11|-|TRBV29-1|TRBJ2-1|many
TGCAGCGGGGCGGCCGGCCATGAGCAGTTCTTC
CSGAAGHEQFF
>16|TRBD2|TRBV6-1|TRBJ2-5|few
TGTGCCAGCAGTGAAGGAGAGACTAGCGCGAAAGAGACCCAGTACTTC
CASSEGETSAKETQYF
>13|-|TRBV30|TRBJ2-3|few
TGTGCCTCACCAGGCCCTAGCACAGATACGCAGTATTTT
CASPGPSTDTQYF
>12|-|TRBV9|TRBJ1-2|few
TGTGCCACACAGGACTTTAACTATGGCTACACCTTC
CATQDFNYGYTF
>15|-|TRBV6-2/TRBV6-3|TRBJ1-2|-
TGTGCCAGCAGCTACCCGAGGACTTCAACCTATGGCTACACCTTC
CASSYPRTSTYGYTF
>13|-|TRBV27|TRBJ2-7|many
TGTGCCAGCCGAAGTCTTGCGGGATACGAGCAGTACTTC
CASRSLAGYEQYF
>15|-|TRBV2|TRBJ1-2|few
TGTGCCAGCGCCCCGGCGGGGGCCACAAACTATGGCTACACCTTC
CASAPAGATNYGYTF
>17|TRBD1|TRBV7-2|TRBJ1-2|-
TGTGCCAGCAGCTTAGTTCGGGACAGTCCTACTAACTATGGCTACACCTTC
CASSLVRDSPTNYGYTF
>15|TRBD2|TRBV7-2|TRBJ2-1|-
TGTGCCAGCAGCCAGCAGCGGGGGATGAGGAATGAGCAGTTCTTC
CASSQQRGMRNEQFF
>15|-|TRBV20-1|TRBJ2-1|few
-
CTTSAVGGVYNEQFF
>14|-|TRBV3-1|TRBJ1-2|-
TGTGCCAGCAAACTAAGGGGGGGCGTCCATGGCTACACCTTC
CASKLRGGVHGYTF
>15|-|TRBV2|TRBJ2-5|-
TGTGCCAGCAGCCCAGCCGGGGCGGGACCAGAGACCCAGTACTTC
CASSPAGAGPETQYF
>15|-|TRBV7-8|TRBJ1-2|many
TGTGCCAGCAGTCACGACCCAAACTCAAACTATGGCTACACCTTC
CASSHDPNSNYGYTF
>19|TRBD2|TRBV11-2|TRBJ2-1|-
TGTGCCAGCAGCTTAGTCGCTAGCGGGGCGACTAGCTCCTACAGTGAGCAGTTCTTC
CASSLVASGATSSYSEQFF
>14|TRBD2|TRBV6-5|TRBJ2-5|few
TGTGCCAGCAGTATAGCGGGAGGGCGGGAGACCCAGTACTTC
CASSIAGGRETQYF
>15|TRBD1|TRBV20-1|TRBJ1-2|-
TGCAGTGCTATTAAAACAGGGGGAGTAGGCTATGGCTACACCTTC
CSAIKTGGVGYGYTF
>11|-|TRBV20-1|TRBJ1-1|few
TGCAGTGCTAGGGGGCACACTGAAGCTTTCTTT
CSARGHTEAFF
>17|TRBD2|TRBV11-1|TRBJ2-7|-
TGTGCCAGCAGTTCCCGAGGGGGTACTAGCGGGAGCTACGAGCAGTACTTC
CASSSRGGTSGSYEQYF
>15|-|TRBV12-3/TRBV12-4|TRBJ2-7|-
TGTGCCAGCAGTTTAGGAGGGGACGGTCTGGGGGAGCAGTACTTC
CASSLGGDGLGEQYF
>18|TRBD2|TRBV12-3/TRBV12-4|TRBJ2-3|-
TGTGCCAGCAGTTTATCACTAGGCAGCGGGAGCAGCACAGATACGCAGTATTTT
CASSLSLGSGSSTDTQYF
>16|TRBD2|TRBV12-3/TRBV12-4|TRBJ2-1|-
TGTGCCAGCAGTTTAGTGGTGTCTACTAGCGTACTTGAGCAGTTCTTC
CASSLVVSTSVLEQFF
>16|-|TRBV24-1|TRBJ2-5|-
TGTGCCACCAGTGGGGGCAGGGGGGATTTTCCCAATGAGCAGTACTTC
CATSGGRGDFPNEQYF